What follows are 19 T cell receptor beta chains derived from one specimen sequenced in a study of T cells in women clearing cervical HPV infection. Clones were sequenced by immunoSEQ multiplex PCR, and TCRdb holds only the in-frame ones, with some missing. Its clone listing holds around 30,000 clones. The specimen was blood buffy coat. The source is a woman aged 18 to 75 with a cervical HPV16 infection that either progressed to CIN3+ or cleared (not recorded which).

The covered CDR3 bases are TGTGCCAGTAGTATAGCCTCAGGGGGCCAGGGGGCCTACAATGAG. Amino acid sequence: CASSIASGGQGAYNE. The CDR3 reads in full as CASSIASGGQGAYNEQFF. The chain couples TRBV19 to TRBJ2-1, with 8 bases matching TRBD1. Read sequence stops 3 residues before the CDR3 end, and the germline J gene provides the missing end. The CDR3 is 18 amino acids. Germline V CDR1 and CDR2: LNHDA, SQIVND (reference sequence). The V segment lost 1 base and the J segment 2 bases; nucleotides outside the gene matches: 10.

Comment on this clone: The read terminates 3 residues ahead of where the CDR3 ends, so the germline J gene completes it. V usage is TRBV7-6 and J usage is TRBJ2-3; 11 nucleotides agree with TRBD2. The CDR3 is made up of 15 amino acids. The V gene end was trimmed by 5 bases and the J gene end by 5 bases; junction bases not matched to a gene: 6. The germline CDR1 and CDR2 sequences are SGHVS and FNYEAQ. CDR3 DNA (partial): TGTGCCAGCAGCCGACTAGCGGGACTGGAAGATACG. Residues: CASSRLAGLEDT. The full-length CDR3 reads as CASSRLAGLEDTQYF.

In the case of this clone: The read halts 3 residues ahead of the CDR3 end, with the missing end drawn from the germline J gene. The rearrangement uses TRBV29-1 and TRBJ1-4; 9 positions agree with TRBD1. The V gene's germline CDR1 is SQVTM and CDR2 ANQGSEA. The CDR3 loop spans 17 amino acids. Trimming removed 6 bases from V and 0 bases from J; junction bases left unmatched: 11. The CDR3 bases that were read are TGCAGCGTGACTCCGGGACAGGGAATTGCAACTAATGAAAAA. It translates to CSVTPGQGIATNEK. The CDR3 in full is CSVTPGQGIATNEKLFF.

About this clone itself: The read terminates 3 residues ahead of where the CDR3 ends, so the germline J gene completes it. This chain connects TRBV20-1 to TRBJ2-1, with D perhaps matching TRBD2 (5 bases). Trimming pared 0 bases from V and 1 base from J, leaving 10 bases between. This CDR3 region has 15 residues. CDR1 DFQATT and CDR2 SNEGSKA come from the germline V gene (reference sequence). The CDR3 region is CSARDPGFSYNEQFF. The part of the CDR3 DNA that was read is TGCAGTGCTAGAGACCCGGGGTTTTCCTACAATGAG.

Concerning this clone itself: The CDR3 is cut off 3 residues early in the read; its end comes from the germline J gene. The V gene is TRBV2, the J gene TRBJ2-1; no firm D call. CDR1 and CDR2 (germline): SNHLY, FYNNEI. CDR3 size: 16 residues. Trimming took 3 bases from V and 9 from J, leaving 21 bases between them. CDR3 sequence reads: CASSDWRPVTMSEQFF. CDR3 bases read: TGTGCCAGCAGTGACTGGCGGCCCGTTACAATGAGTGAG.

The CDR3 DNA, read in part, is TGTGCCTGGAGTGTACTTCCCACAGATACG. Amino acids: CAWSVLPTDT. The full CDR3 sequence reads CAWSVLPTDTQYF. V gene TRBV30 combines with J gene TRBJ2-3; D is ambiguous. The read terminates 3 residues before the CDR3 end, so the remaining end is supplied by the germline J gene. Trimming shortened V by 0 bases and J by 2 bases, and 6 bases separated the two germline ends. Germline lookup yields CDR1 GTSNPN and CDR2 SVGIG (reference sequence). This CDR3 spans 13 amino acids.

A note on this clone: The CDR3 end falls 3 residues outside the read, so it is completed with the germline J gene. The chain recombines TRBV16 with TRBJ1-1; D ambiguous. From germline, CDR1 is KGHSY and CDR2 FQNENV. CDR3 length: 13 amino acids. V was cut by 8 bases and J by 1 base, with 11 bases left in between. The CDR3 bases that were read are TGTGCCAGCCGAGCCTCCGAGAACACTGAA. Amino acid sequence: CASRASENTE. In full, the CDR3 is CASRASENTEAFF.

Notes on this clone: Read data end 3 residues before the CDR3 end; the end is taken from the germline J gene. The chain employs TRBV16 and TRBJ1-4; 8 nucleotides match TRBD1. In germline, CDR1 is KGHSY, CDR2 FQNENV. This CDR3 comprises 14 residues. J lost 2 bases, V lost 6 bases, and 2 bases had no gene match. Here the CDR3 reads CASSQGATNEKLFF. Partial CDR3 DNA: TGTGCCAGCAGTCAGGGGGCCACTAATGAAAAA. The whole variable domain, filled in from reference TRBV16 and TRBJ1-4, reads GEEVAQTPKHLVRGEGQKAKLYCAPIKGHSYVFWYQQVLKNEFKFLISFQNENVFDETGMPKERFSAKCLPNSPCSLEIQATKLEDSAVYFCASSQGATNEKLFFGSGTQLSVL.

Note on this clone: The CDR3 end lies 3 residues beyond the end of the read and is filled in from the germline J gene. This chain links TRBV20-1 with TRBJ1-2; TRBD1 might be the D (6 bases). The germline V and J ends were trimmed by 4 bases and 6 bases, with 21 bases remaining between them. The CDR3 has 15 amino acids. From germline, CDR1 is DFQATT and CDR2 SNEGSKA (reference sequence). The CDR3 bases that were read are TGCAGTGCTACCGCGACAGGTTTGATAAGTAATGGC. Protein sequence: CSATATGLISNG. The whole CDR3 sequence is CSATATGLISNGYTF.

Concerning this clone: The read is 3 residues too short to cover the CDR3 end, so that end is filled in from the germline J gene. The sample carries other DNA sequences with the same CDR3. The V gene is TRBV18, the J gene TRBJ1-2; weak D call: TRBD1 (6 bases). CDR3 size: 16 residues. In germline, CDR1 is KGHSH, CDR2 LQKENI. This CDR3 reads CASSPPQGRGGYDYTF. The CDR3 DNA, read in part, is TGTGCCAGCTCACCACCCCAGGGCAGGGGTGGGTACGAC.

For this clone: The read terminates 3 residues before the CDR3 end, so the remaining end is supplied by the germline J gene. The chain uses TRBV7-9 and TRBJ1-1; D might be TRBD1 (5 bases). Looked up from germline, CDR1 is SEHNR and CDR2 is FQNEAQ (reference sequence). CDR3 length: 14 residues. The sequenced part of the CDR3 DNA is TGTGCCAGCGAACCTGGGACTTCCTCCTACGAG. This sequence encodes CASEPGTSSYE. The entire CDR3 protein is CASEPGTSSYEAFF.

About this clone: The read ends 3 residues early relative to the CDR3; the germline J gene fills the gap. The chain combines TRBV7-2 with TRBJ1-5; the D gene is possibly TRBD1 (6 bases). Germline CDR1 is SGHTA and CDR2 is FQGNSA. V dropped 4 bases and J dropped 7 bases, with 14 bases sitting between them. This CDR3 has 14 residues. CDR3 in amino acids: CASSYRQVRQPQHF. The covered CDR3 bases are TGTGCCAGCAGCTACCGACAGGTCAGGCAGCCC.

Details on this clone: Read data end 3 residues before the CDR3 end; the end is taken from the germline J gene. This sequence joins TRBV7-9 and TRBJ1-2, with 8 bases fitting TRBD1. The V gene end was trimmed by 5 bases and the J gene end by 0 bases; junction bases not matched to a gene: 5. The CDR3 is 15 amino acids. Germline loops: CDR1 SEHNR, CDR2 FQNEAQ (reference sequence). The sequenced CDR3 bases are TGTGCCAGCAGCCCGACAGGGGCCCCTAACTATGGC. This codes for CASSPTGAPNYG. The full CDR3 sequence reads CASSPTGAPNYGYTF.

As concerns this clone: From the germline J gene comes the end of the CDR3, since the read stops 3 residues before it. V is TRBV28 and J is TRBJ1-5; tentative D call: TRBD1 (6 bases). This CDR3 is 16 amino acids long. The V end was cut by 5 bases, the J end by 0 bases, with 14 bases between. Germline V gives CDR1 MDHEN, CDR2 SYDVKM. The DNA read from the CDR3 is TGTGCCAGCAGTCCCAGACAGGTGCTTAGCAATCAGCCC. Its translation: CASSPRQVLSNQP. The full CDR3 reads CASSPRQVLSNQPQHF.

Of note for this clone: Coverage ceases 3 residues before the CDR3 finishes, and the germline J gene fills in the end. The rearrangement joins TRBV20-1 to TRBJ1-2; 11 bases match TRBD1. Losses at the gene ends were 3 bases for V and 4 bases for J; bases not matched to a gene: 4. Germline-derived CDR1 and CDR2 are DFQATT and SNEGSKA (reference sequence). There are 14 residues in the CDR3. Incomplete CDR3 DNA: TGCAGTGCTAGGGGACAGGGGGAGGCCTATGGC. It encodes CSARGQGEAYG. The full CDR3 reads CSARGQGEAYGYTF.

Comments on this clone: The CDR3 is cut off 3 residues early in the read; its end comes from the germline J gene. The chain employs TRBV5-1 and TRBJ2-7; D unclear. CDR1 and CDR2 from the germline V gene are SGHRS and YFSETQ. This CDR3 is built from 16 residues. V dropped 4 bases and J dropped 0 bases, with 17 bases sitting between them. The covered CDR3 bases are TGCGCCAGCAGCCCGGGTAACCCGAGGAGCTCCTACGAG. Translated, it gives CASSPGNPRSSYE. The entire CDR3 reads CASSPGNPRSSYEQYF.

Note on this clone: The CDR3 end is not reached by the read, which stops 3 residues before it; the germline J gene fills it in. The rearrangement joins TRBV2 to TRBJ2-2, with D possibly being TRBD1 (5 bases). Looked up from germline, CDR1 is SNHLY and CDR2 is FYNNEI. The CDR3 has 14 residues. The sequenced CDR3 bases are TGTGCCAGCAGTGTAGGGGCAGGGCCTGAAAAG. It is translated as CASSVGAGPEK. In full, the CDR3 is CASSVGAGPEKLFF.

Details on this clone: The read ends 3 residues shy of where the CDR3 ends; the end is completed using the germline J gene. The chain employs TRBV6-1 and TRBJ2-7; 9 bases align to TRBD1. V lost 4 bases to trimming and J lost 2 bases; unmatched junction nucleotides: 9. In germline, CDR1 is MNHNS, CDR2 SASEGT. CDR3 length equals 16 residues. The CDR3 here is CASSAPDRGKTYEQYF. The CDR3 DNA, read in part, is TGTGCCAGCAGTGCCCCCGACAGGGGGAAGACCTACGAG.

Of note for this clone: Read data end 3 residues before the CDR3 end; the end is taken from the germline J gene. The V call is TRBV10-3, the J call TRBJ2-1; 11 positions match TRBD1. The ends lost 3 bases at V and 4 bases at J; junction bases unmatched: 8. There are 17 residues in the CDR3. From germline, CDR1 is ENHRY and CDR2 SYGVKD. The CDR3 protein is CAISDISGQGAYNEQFF. The sequenced part of the CDR3 DNA is TGTGCCATCAGTGATATCTCAGGACAGGGGGCTTACAATGAG.